A single sample is the source of the 18 T cell receptor beta chains below, sequenced in a study of T cells in Graves' hyperthyroidism and ophthalmopathy. RNA transcripts gave rise to amplified TCR beta CDR3 regions. The study used the HTBI primer set for a first-round RT-PCR of the TCR CDR3. One entry per CDR3 protein, called by TCRdb with MiXCR from the multiplex PCR reads. The top ten hold about 34% of the sample, which has about 640,000 distinct CDR3 sequences, roughly 20% seen once. Sequences were obtained from blood. Source of these receptors: a man aged 25 to 45 with Graves' ophthalmopathy.

This clonotype was picked up many times. CDR3 DNA sequence: TGTGCCAGCAGTGTCCAGGGGGCCGGTGAGCAGTTCTTC. Translation: CASSVQGAGEQFF. The gene calls are TRBV2 and TRBJ2-1; 8 bases fit TRBD1. V lost 4 bases to trimming and J lost 9 bases; unmatched junction nucleotides: 5. Per germline, CDR1 SNHLY and CDR2 FYNNEI. This CDR3 has 13 amino acids.

This chain uses TRBV5-1 with TRBJ2-7; TRBD1 matches at 12 bases. This CDR3 comprises 16 residues. Trimming removed 0 bases from V and 3 bases from J; junction bases left unmatched: 4. Germline CDR1 SGHRS, CDR2 YFSETQ. CDR3 residues: CASSLGGTGGLYEQYF. The CDR3 DNA follows: TGCGCCAGCAGCTTGGGGGGGACAGGGGGCCTCTACGAGCAGTACTTC.

The J gene is TRBJ2-5, the V gene TRBV4-1, with TRBD2 identical over 7 bases. CDR3 length: 17 amino acids. Per germline, CDR1 MGHRA and CDR2 YSYEKL. The ends lost 1 base at V and 3 bases at J; junction bases unmatched: 11. The chain's CDR3 is CASSQVDVGLVEETQYF. In DNA form, the CDR3 reads TGCGCCAGCAGCCAAGTTGACGTTGGACTAGTCGAAGAGACCCAGTACTTC.

V usage is TRBV6-2 or TRBV6-3 and J usage is TRBJ2-3; 10 bases agree with TRBD2. Germline CDR1 is MNHEY and CDR2 is SVGEGT. The length of the CDR3 is 15 residues. V lost 2 bases to trimming and J lost 6 bases; unmatched junction nucleotides: 5. In DNA, the CDR3 is TGTGCCAGCAGTTACCGGTTAGCGGGAGGTGATACGCAGTATTTT. It yields the protein CASSYRLAGGDTQYF.

The chain couples TRBV27 to TRBJ1-5, with D unresolved. Per the germline V gene, CDR1 is MNHEY and CDR2 is SMNVEV (reference sequence). This CDR3 is built from 18 residues. V was cut by 0 bases and J by 1 base, with 16 bases left in between. The CDR3 coding sequence is TGTGCCAGCAGTTTATCCGGGCCCGGAGGTAGGAGCAATCAGCCCCAGCATTTT. Translation gives CASSLSGPGGRSNQPQHF.

The chain uses TRBV5-1 and TRBJ1-1; D remains ambiguous. The germline V gene encodes CDR1 SGHRS and CDR2 YFSETQ. The CDR3 runs to 12 residues. V was trimmed by 5 bases and J by 9 bases, leaving 14 bases between them. The CDR3 nucleotides are TGCGCCAGCAGAGAGACAAGTTCACAAGCTTTCTTT. It encodes CASRETSSQAFF.

This clonotype was seen once. CDR3 nucleotides: TGTGCCAGTAGTATACGAGCGGGAGTGGGTGGCAATGAGCAGTTCTTC. Residues: CASSIRAGVGGNEQFF. The chain combines TRBV19 with TRBJ2-1, with 8 bases identical to TRBD2. Losses at the gene ends were 2 bases for V and 6 bases for J; bases not matched to a gene: 9. The CDR3 runs 16 residues. Germline V gene lookup returns CDR1 LNHDA and CDR2 SQIVND (reference sequence).

The chain recombines TRBV5-1 with TRBJ2-1; 7 bases fit TRBD2. This CDR3 has 15 amino acids. CDR1 and CDR2 from the germline V gene are SGHRS and YFSETQ. V lost 7 bases and J lost 3; bases outside the gene matches: 10. This chain's CDR3 is CASGRGGNNYNEQFF. CDR3 DNA sequence: TGCGCCAGCGGAAGGGGAGGGAATAACTACAATGAGCAGTTCTTC.

This clonotype has at least ten counts. The rearrangement uses TRBV3-1 and TRBJ2-1; D not resolved. Germline CDR1 is LGHDT and CDR2 is YNNKEL (reference sequence). There are 13 residues in the CDR3. V lost 0 bases, J lost 7 bases, and 7 bases lay in between. The CDR3 DNA sequence: TGTGCCAGCAGCCAAGATCGTCATAATGAGCAGTTCTTC. This codes for CASSQDRHNEQFF.

This clonotype has at least ten counts. This chain joins TRBV20-1 and TRBJ1-1; D is undetermined. CDR3 length equals 14 residues. V lost 0 bases, J lost 1 base, and 9 bases lay in between. Germline V lookup: CDR1 DFQATT, CDR2 SNEGSKA (reference sequence). As DNA, the CDR3 is TGCAGTGCTAGAGATCGGGGATCGAACACTGAAGCTTTCTTT. Translation: CSARDRGSNTEAFF.

This clonotype was detected ten times or more. This CDR3 is CSASDRGFYGYTF. The CDR3 nucleotides read TGCAGTGCCTCCGACAGGGGGTTTTATGGCTACACCTTC. The chain has TRBV20-1 and TRBJ1-2; 9 bases are shared with TRBD1. The CDR3 sequence is 13 residues long. V shed 6 bases, J shed 5 bases, and the junction held 7 bases outside the gene matches. Looked up from germline, CDR1 is DFQATT and CDR2 is SNEGSKA (reference sequence).

This clonotype came up a few times. The chain combines TRBV24-1 with TRBJ2-1; 13 bases match TRBD2. This CDR3 spans 19 amino acids. CDR1 and CDR2 (germline): KGHDR, SFDVKD. V dropped 0 bases and J dropped 8; count of bases not matched to a gene: 12. CDR3 DNA: TGTGCCACCAGTGATTTGGGTTCGGGACTAGCGGGAAACGTCCATGAGCAGTTCTTC. Protein product: CATSDLGSGLAGNVHEQFF.

This clonotype was seen ten or more times. The rearrangement links TRBV6-2 or TRBV6-3 to TRBJ1-2; no firm D call. V was cut by 6 bases and J by 4 bases, with 9 bases left in between. Germline-derived CDR1 and CDR2 are MNHEY and SVGEGT. There are 12 residues in the CDR3. The DNA for the CDR3 is TGTGCCAGCAGAGGACTGCGCTATGGCTACACCTTC. Amino acid sequence: CASRGLRYGYTF.

This clonotype is labeled medium-sized. The gene calls are TRBV7-8 and TRBJ2-7; 8 bases match TRBD2. CDR1 is SGHVS and CDR2 is FQNEAQ in the germline V gene. CDR3 length: 15 amino acids. Germline trimming cut 4 bases from V and 6 bases from J; bases unmatched to any gene: 11. CDR3 nucleotide sequence: TGTGCCAGCAGCTACGGAAGCGGGAGTTTTACCGAGCAGTACTTC. Its translation is CASSYGSGSFTEQYF.

Ten or more counts support this clonotype. The rearrangement links TRBV7-3 to TRBJ1-2; D is undetermined. CDR3 length: 15 residues. Trimming pared 5 bases from V and 7 bases from J, leaving 20 bases between. Germline V gene lookup returns CDR1 SGHTA and CDR2 FQGTGA. CDR3 DNA: TGTGCCAGCAGCGACGCTGCGACCTCGGAGGGTGGCTACACCTTC. Encoded protein: CASSDAATSEGGYTF.

V is TRBV7-3 and J is TRBJ2-7; D possibly matches TRBD1 or TRBD2 (5 bases each). The length of the CDR3 is 15 residues. Germline V lookup: CDR1 SGHTA, CDR2 FQGTGA. V was cut by 4 bases and J by 5 bases, with 18 bases left in between. The CDR3 loop reads CASSSFPGPVDEQYF. The DNA for the CDR3 is TGTGCCAGCAGCTCCTTCCCGGGACCGGTCGACGAGCAGTACTTC. Filled out from reference TRBV7-3 and TRBJ2-7, the complete variable domain reads GAGVSQTPSNKVTEKGKYVELRCDPISGHTALYWYRQSLGQGPEFLIYFQGTGAADDSGLPNDRFFAVRPEGSVSTLKIQRTERGDSAVYLCASSSFPGPVDEQYFGPGTRLTVT.

This sequence joins TRBV3-1 and TRBJ2-2; possible D gene TRBD2, 6 bases. CDR1 is LGHDT and CDR2 is YNNKEL in the germline V gene (reference sequence). The CDR3 length is 15 residues. V shed 1 base and J shed 2 bases, with 8 bases lying between them. CDR3 coding DNA: TGTGCCAGCAGCCAAGCTAGCGTTAACACCGGGGAGCTGTTTTTT. The encoded protein is CASSQASVNTGELFF.

This sequence joins TRBV2 and TRBJ2-3; no definite D call. The CDR3 spans 14 residues. Germline values: CDR1 SNHLY, CDR2 FYNNEI. V was clipped by 4 bases and J by 2 bases, with 10 bases between them. CDR3 DNA sequence: TGTGCCAGCAGTGTGATGGGGATCACAGATACGCAGTATTTT. Translation gives CASSVMGITDTQYF.